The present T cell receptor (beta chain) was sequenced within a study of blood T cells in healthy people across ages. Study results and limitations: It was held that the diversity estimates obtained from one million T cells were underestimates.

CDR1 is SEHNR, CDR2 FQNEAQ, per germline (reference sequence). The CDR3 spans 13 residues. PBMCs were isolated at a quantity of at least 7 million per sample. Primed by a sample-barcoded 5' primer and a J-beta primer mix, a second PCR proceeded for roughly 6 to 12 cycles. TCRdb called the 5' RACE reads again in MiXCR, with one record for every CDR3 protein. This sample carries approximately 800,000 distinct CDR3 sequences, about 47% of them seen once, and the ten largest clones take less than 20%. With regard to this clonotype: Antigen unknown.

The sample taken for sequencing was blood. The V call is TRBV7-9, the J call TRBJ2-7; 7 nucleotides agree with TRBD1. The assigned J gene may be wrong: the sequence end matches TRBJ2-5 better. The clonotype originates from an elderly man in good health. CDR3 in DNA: TGTGCCAGCCGAGGGGGCCTTGAAGAGACCCAGTACTTC. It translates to CASRGGLEETQYF.